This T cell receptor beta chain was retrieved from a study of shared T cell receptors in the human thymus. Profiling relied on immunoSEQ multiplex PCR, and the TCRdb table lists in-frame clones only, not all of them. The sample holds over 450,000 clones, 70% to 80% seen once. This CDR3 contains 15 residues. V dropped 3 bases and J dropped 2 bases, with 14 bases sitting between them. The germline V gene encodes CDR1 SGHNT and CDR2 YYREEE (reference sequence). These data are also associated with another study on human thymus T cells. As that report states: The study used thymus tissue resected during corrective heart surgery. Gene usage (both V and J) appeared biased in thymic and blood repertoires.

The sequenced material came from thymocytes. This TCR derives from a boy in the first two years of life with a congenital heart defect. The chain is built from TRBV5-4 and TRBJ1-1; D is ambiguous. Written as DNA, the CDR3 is TGTGCCAGCAGCTCAACACAGAGCCAAAACACTGAAGCTTTCTTT. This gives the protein CASSSTQSQNTEAFF.